The 8 T cell receptor beta chains reported below all come from one sample, sequenced in a study of blood T cell repertoires in COVID-19. The repertoire was sequenced with immunoSEQ multiplex PCR; TCRdb's copy has only in-frame clones and lacks some. The sample records roughly 180,000 clones, about 88% being singletons. Sequences were obtained from peripheral blood. Receptors were obtained from a woman between 50 and 59 years old with COVID-19, enrolled during active disease.

The chain recombines TRBV7-8 with TRBJ2-3; 9 bases align to TRBD2. This CDR3 region has 17 residues. Trimming removed 2 bases from V and 2 bases from J; junction bases left unmatched: 8. Germline V gives CDR1 SGHVS, CDR2 FQNEAQ. The CDR3 spells CASSLMRGGDLTDTQYF. The CDR3 nucleotides are TGTGCCAGCAGCTTAATGCGGGGGGGTGACCTCACAGATACGCAGTATTTT. The full variable domain, rest sourced from reference TRBV7-8 and TRBJ2-3, is GAGVSQSPRYKVAKRGQDVALRCDPISGHVSLFWYQQALGQGPEFLTYFQNEAQLDKSGLPSDRFFAERPEGSVSTLKIQRTQQEDSAVYLCASSLMRGGDLTDTQYFGPGTRLTVL.

The chain carries TRBV10-2 and TRBJ1-2; D may be TRBD1 (5 bases). This CDR3 has 18 residues. V lost 2 bases and J lost 5, with 24 bases in between. Per germline, CDR1 WSHSY and CDR2 SAAADI. The CDR3 nucleotides are TGCGCCAGCAGTGAGACACCGAGCTTAGGGAGGGGCCCGTATGGCTACACCTTC. It is translated as CASSETPSLGRGPYGYTF.

The chain combines TRBV6-1 with TRBJ2-2; 8 positions agree with TRBD1. With V trimmed by 4 bases and J by 3 bases, 7 bases remained unmatched. The CDR3 has 16 amino acids. Germline lookup yields CDR1 MNHNS and CDR2 SASEGT. In DNA form, the CDR3 reads TGTGCCAGCAGTGTCGGACAGGGAGTAGACACCGGGGAGCTGTTTTTT. Amino acids: CASSVGQGVDTGELFF.

V is TRBV2 and J is TRBJ1-6; D unresolved. This CDR3 contains 15 residues. Trimming removed 7 bases from V and 6 bases from J, with 16 bases in between. Germline CDR1 reads SNHLY; CDR2 reads FYNNEI. Here the CDR3 DNA reads TGTGCCAGCAATAAGGAGCGAACCCTTAATTCACCCCTCCACTTT. Translation gives CASNKERTLNSPLHF.

This clone was seen a few times. The chain uses TRBV10-2 and TRBJ1-3; D possibly corresponds to TRBD1 (5 bases). Trimming cost V 2 bases and J 0 bases, with 14 bases left between them. Germline V lookup: CDR1 WSHSY, CDR2 SAAADI. The CDR3 runs 17 residues. The CDR3 nucleotides read TGCGCCAGCAGTGAGGAGTCCGCAGGGTCCTCTGGAAACACCATATATTTT. Residues: CASSEESAGSSGNTIYF.

The chain uses TRBV28 and TRBJ2-1; 7 nucleotides agree with TRBD1. Per germline, CDR1 MDHEN and CDR2 SYDVKM. J was trimmed by 4 bases and V by 6 bases; bases with no gene match: 6. The CDR3 has 14 residues. CDR3 protein: CASRPGTDYNEQFF. DNA of the CDR3: TGTGCCAGCAGACCCGGGACAGATTACAATGAGCAGTTCTTC.

The chain employs TRBV27 and TRBJ1-1, with 7 nucleotides matching TRBD1. The germline CDR1 and CDR2 sequences are MNHEY and SMNVEV (reference sequence). This CDR3 region has 15 residues. With V trimmed by 6 bases and J by 0 bases, 7 bases remained unmatched. This CDR3 reads CASSRQGRVNTEAFF. The DNA for the CDR3 is TGTGCCAGCAGCCGACAGGGCAGGGTGAACACTGAAGCTTTCTTT.

The chain uses TRBV5-5 and TRBJ2-1; TRBD2 agrees at 12 bases. V lost 4 bases and J lost 7; bases outside the gene matches: 3. Germline assignment: CDR1 SGHKS and CDR2 YYEKEE (reference sequence). The CDR3 spans 14 residues. CDR3 residues: CASSLGLAGNEQFF. CDR3 bases: TGTGCCAGCAGCCTCGGACTAGCGGGGAATGAGCAGTTCTTC.